The 2 T cell receptor beta chains presented below share a single source sample, sequenced in a study of CXCR3-negative and CXCR3-positive naive CD8 T cells (dated by TCRdb to about 2019). Overall results and qualifications from the work: Compared with CXCR3-negative naive cells, CXCR3-positive naive cells had TRB CDR3s with higher hydrophobicity (lower Kidera factor 4), lower energy, and higher strength and volume indices.

No cognate antigen is known for these TCRs. The reads were generated on a NextSeq 550. The Human TCR Profiling Kit (MiLaboratory) was used to make UMI-labeled 5' RACE TRB cDNA libraries. The reads went through TCRdb reprocessing, and each CDR3 protein sequence gets one entry with no DNA. The sample table includes approximately 98,000 distinct CDR3 sequences. The top ten clones comprise approximately 1.1% of the sample. Sequences were obtained from naive CXCR3+ CD8+ T cells from blood. This sample's cell subset or site label indicates: CD45RO-CCR7+CD27+CD95- naive CD8+ T cells expressing CXCR3 (TNR3+). These TCRs come from a human donor in good health. Some clones in this sample may be carry-over from other donors' samples.

This rearrangement joins TRBV4-2 to TRBJ2-1. CDR3 length equals 15 residues. The germline CDR1 and CDR2 sequences are LGHNA and YNFKEQ. CDR3 amino acids: CASSQEVSTHNEQFF.

The chain joins TRBV7-9 to TRBJ1-5; TCRdb indicates TRBD1, and absent DNA this call remains unverified. Looked up from germline, CDR1 is SEHNR and CDR2 is FQNEAQ (reference sequence). There are 14 residues in the CDR3. CDR3: CASSLGGHHQPQHF.